This T cell receptor (beta chain) was captured in a study of T cell repertoires in cytomegalovirus infection. In its sample, this clonotype was seen a few times. Using its own MiXCR run on the reads, TCRdb lists one record per CDR3 protein. The sample gives around 630,000 distinct CDR3 sequences, approximately 24% of which show up once; roughly 8% is in the top ten. The V and J ends lost 5 bases and 2 bases respectively, with 13 bases between them. Germline assignment: CDR1 SGHAT and CDR2 FQNNGV. The CDR3 sequence is 14 residues long. The sequence came from a human donor in good health (CMV status not recorded). Some clones in this sample may be carry-over from other donors' samples. The source material was CD8+ T cells from PBMCs. The chain has TRBV11-2 and TRBJ2-7; D remains ambiguous. This CDR3 reads CASSQTSLAYEQYV. Written as DNA, the CDR3 is TGTGCCAGCAGCCAAACCTCGCTAGCCTACGAGCAGTACGTC.